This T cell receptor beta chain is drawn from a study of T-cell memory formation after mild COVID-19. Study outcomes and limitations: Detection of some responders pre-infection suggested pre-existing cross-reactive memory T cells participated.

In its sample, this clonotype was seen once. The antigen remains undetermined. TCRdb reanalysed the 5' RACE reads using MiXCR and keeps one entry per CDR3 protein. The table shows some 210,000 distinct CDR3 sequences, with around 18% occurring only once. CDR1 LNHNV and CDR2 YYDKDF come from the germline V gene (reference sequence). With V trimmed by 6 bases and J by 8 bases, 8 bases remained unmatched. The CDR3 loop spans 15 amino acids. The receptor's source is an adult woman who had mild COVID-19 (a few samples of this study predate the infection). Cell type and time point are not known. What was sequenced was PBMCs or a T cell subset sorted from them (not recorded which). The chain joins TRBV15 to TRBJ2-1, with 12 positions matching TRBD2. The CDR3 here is CATRPLAGGAHEQFF. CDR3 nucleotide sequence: TGTGCCACCAGACCTCTAGCGGGAGGGGCCCATGAGCAGTTCTTC.